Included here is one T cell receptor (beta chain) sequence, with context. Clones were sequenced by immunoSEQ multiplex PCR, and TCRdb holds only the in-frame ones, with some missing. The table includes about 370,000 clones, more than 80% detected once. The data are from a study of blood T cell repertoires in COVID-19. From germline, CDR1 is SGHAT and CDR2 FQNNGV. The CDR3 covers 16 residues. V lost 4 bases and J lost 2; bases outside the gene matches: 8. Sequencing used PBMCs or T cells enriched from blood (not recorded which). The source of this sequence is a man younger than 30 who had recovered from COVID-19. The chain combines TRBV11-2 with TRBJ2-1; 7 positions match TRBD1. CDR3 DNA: TGTGCCAGCAGCTACTACCGGGACAGCGCCTACAATGAGCAGTTCTTC. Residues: CASSYYRDSAYNEQFF.